The 23 T cell receptor beta chains reported below all come from one sample, sequenced in a study of shared clonotypes between healthy human individuals. The repertoire was sequenced with immunoSEQ multiplex PCR; TCRdb's copy has only in-frame clones and lacks some. The sample carries around 440,000 clones, 70% to 80% recorded once. The material sequenced was PBMCs. The source of these receptors is a woman in her thirties or forties in good health. Some clones in this sample may be carry-over from other donors' samples.

Points on this clone: One end of the junction is discordant with germline, which a read error may explain. The rearrangement uses TRBV25-1 and TRBJ2-2, with TRBD2 matching 11 bases. Germline V lookup: CDR1 MGHDK, CDR2 SYGVNS. The length of the CDR3 is 16 residues. CDR3 DNA: TGCGCCAGCAGTGGTCGACTAGCGGGATATGCCGGGGAGCTGCTTTTT. Amino acid sequence: CASSGRLAGYAGELLF.

This chain uses TRBV10-1 with TRBJ2-1, with D perhaps matching TRBD1 or TRBD2 (6 bases each). The germline V gene encodes CDR1 WNHNN and CDR2 SYGVQD (reference sequence). The CDR3 runs 12 residues. V was clipped by 5 bases and J by 10 bases, with 12 bases between them. This CDR3 is CASSNGGGEQFF. CDR3 coding DNA: TGCGCCAGCAGTAACGGGGGCGGGGAGCAGTTCTTC.

This chain joins TRBV7-3 and TRBJ1-1; D is possibly TRBD1 (5 bases). The CDR3 length is 13 residues. Germline CDR1 SGHTA, CDR2 FQGTGA. V was shortened by 1 base and J by 4 bases, with 7 bases between the two germline ends. For the CDR3, the DNA is TGTGCCAGCAGCTTAAAAGGGGCCACTGAAGCTTTCTTT. Protein: CASSLKGATEAFF.

The gene calls are TRBV11-2 and TRBJ2-7; the match to TRBD2 covers 8 bases. After removal of 5 bases from V and 0 bases from J, the junction contained 6 bases not matched to a gene. CDR3 length equals 15 residues. Germline V gene data show CDR1 as SGHAT and CDR2 as FQNNGV. Here the CDR3 reads CASSQNSGGSYEQYF. DNA of the CDR3: TGTGCCAGCAGCCAGAACAGCGGGGGCTCCTACGAGCAGTACTTC.

The CDR3 protein is CASSYEGPGSYEQYF. The CDR3 nucleotides read TGTGCCAGCAGTTACGAGGGACCGGGCTCCTACGAGCAGTACTTC. The chain employs TRBV6-6 and TRBJ2-7, with D perhaps matching TRBD1 or TRBD2 (5 bases each). Trimming took off 2 bases at V and 0 bases at J, with 11 bases between the two ends. This CDR3 is built from 15 residues. Per the germline V gene, CDR1 is MNHNY and CDR2 is SVGAGI (reference sequence).

In regard to this clone: A read error is the likely source, as a far larger clone sits one nucleotide away. This rearrangement joins TRBV6-1 to TRBJ2-7; tentatively, D is TRBD1 (7 bases). The CDR3 has 13 amino acids. Germline V gene lookup returns CDR1 MNHNS and CDR2 SASEGT. Trimming pared 7 bases from V and 6 bases from J, leaving 16 bases between. In DNA form, the CDR3 reads TGTGCCAGCATGACCGGAGGGGGCGGCGAGCAGTACTTC. Residues: CASMTGGGGEQYF.

On this clone itself: In the same sample, other DNA sequences code for this CDR3. This chain connects TRBV5-1 to TRBJ2-5; 9 bases align to TRBD2. Germline CDR1 reads SGHRS; CDR2 reads YFSETQ. The CDR3 length is 13 residues. Trimming cost V 4 bases and J 5 bases; bases outside gene matches: 3. CDR3 sequence (DNA): TGCGCCAGCAGCCCGGGACTAGCCGAGACCCAGTACTTC. Translated: CASSPGLAETQYF.

This clone is a singleton in its sample. The rearrangement uses TRBV28 and TRBJ1-4; weak D call: TRBD1 (5 bases). V was trimmed by 4 bases and J by 3 bases, leaving 18 bases between them. The length of the CDR3 is 17 residues. Per germline, CDR1 MDHEN and CDR2 SYDVKM. The CDR3 nucleotides read TGTGCCAGCAGTTCTCCGGGACGGAATGTACCTAATGAAAAACTGTTTTTT. The encoded protein is CASSSPGRNVPNEKLFF.

The chain carries TRBV7-9 and TRBJ2-5, with 11 bases that match TRBD1. Per germline, CDR1 SEHNR and CDR2 FQNEAQ (reference sequence). CDR3 size: 16 residues. V shed 0 bases, J shed 3 bases, and the junction held 3 bases outside the gene matches. Written as DNA, the CDR3 is TGTGCCAGCAGCTTAGCCCCGGGACAGGGGGAAGAGACCCAGTACTTC. This sequence encodes CASSLAPGQGEETQYF.

The J gene is TRBJ1-5, the V gene TRBV30; TRBD1 agrees at 8 bases. The CDR3 has 14 amino acids. The V gene end was trimmed by 1 base and the J gene end by 11 bases; junction bases not matched to a gene: 10. Germline loops: CDR1 GTSNPN, CDR2 SVGIG (reference sequence). CDR3 in DNA: TGTGCCTGGAGTGGGGACAGGCCACCCTCGGCCCAGCATTTT. Translation gives CAWSGDRPPSAQHF. Supplemented by reference TRBV30 and TRBJ1-5, the full variable domain reads SQTIHQWPATLVQPVGSPLSLECTVEGTSNPNLYWYRQAAGRGLQLLFYSVGIGQISSEVPQNLSASRPQDRQFILSSKKLLLSDSGFYLCAWSGDRPPSAQHFGDGTRLSIL.

The chain recombines TRBV27 with TRBJ2-7; D is undetermined. Germline CDR1 is MNHEY and CDR2 is SMNVEV (reference sequence). Trimming removed 3 bases at V and 0 bases at J, with 9 bases between. The CDR3 consists of 14 residues. For the CDR3, the DNA is TGTGCCAGCAGTTTTGGCCAGTACTCCTACGAGCAGTACTTC. Translation gives CASSFGQYSYEQYF.

The chain has TRBV4-3 and TRBJ2-5, with 9 bases that match TRBD2. The germline V gene has CDR1 LGHNA and CDR2 YSLEER. The CDR3 sequence is 16 residues long. V lost 0 bases to trimming and J lost 5 bases; unmatched junction nucleotides: 7. CDR3 sequence (DNA): TGCGCCAGCAGCCAAGATATGGCGGGAGGGTATGAGACCCAGTACTTC. It is translated as CASSQDMAGGYETQYF.

This chain connects TRBV19 to TRBJ2-1; TRBD1 matches at 9 bases. Germline V gene sequence: CDR1 LNHDA, CDR2 SQIVND (reference sequence). The junction had 8 bases not matched to a gene; V was cut back by 2 bases and J by 9 bases. The CDR3 runs 15 residues. CDR3 residues: CASSITPGQGSEQFF. CDR3 in DNA: TGTGCCAGTAGTATAACTCCCGGACAGGGGTCTGAGCAGTTCTTC. The full variable domain, its missing parts supplied by reference TRBV19 and TRBJ2-1, is DGGITQSPKYLFRKEGQNVTLSCEQNLNHDAMYWYRQDPGQGLRLIYYSQIVNDFQKGDIAEGYSVSREKKESFPLTVTSAQKNPTAFYLCASSITPGQGSEQFFGPGTRLTVL.

This clone is a singleton in its sample. The chain couples TRBV5-4 to TRBJ1-1, with D possibly matching TRBD1 (6 bases). Germline CDR1 reads SGHNT; CDR2 reads YYREEE (reference sequence). The CDR3 loop spans 15 amino acids. V lost 4 bases and J lost 4, with 17 bases in between. CDR3 bases: TGTGCCAGCAGCCGAATACAGGGAGAGGCCACTGAAGCTTTCTTT. Protein sequence: CASSRIQGEATEAFF.

The chain carries TRBV18 and TRBJ2-2, with D maybe TRBD2 (6 bases). CDR3 size: 16 residues. Between the trimmed V and J ends, which lost 3 bases and 4 bases, there was a span of 15 bases. Germline V lookup: CDR1 KGHSH, CDR2 LQKENI. The CDR3 DNA reads TGTGCCAGCTCACCTCCGCGGGATACGGGCACCGGGGAGCTGTTTTTT. The encoded protein is CASSPPRDTGTGELFF.

The J gene is TRBJ1-4, the V gene TRBV4-2, with 9 bases identical to TRBD1. The germline gives CDR1 LGHNA, CDR2 YNFKEQ. The V and J ends lost 3 bases and 8 bases, in that order; junction bases with no gene match: 7. The CDR3 is made up of 15 amino acids. The CDR3 sequence: CASSQGSGTGEKLFF. In DNA form, the CDR3 reads TGTGCCAGCAGCCAGGGATCCGGGACAGGGGAAAAACTGTTTTTT.

To note about this clone: Other DNA sequences within the sample encode an identical CDR3. The DNA of the CDR3 is TGTGCCAGCAGTTTATCTGGGGCCAACGTCCTGACTTTC. Amino acids: CASSLSGANVLTF. V is TRBV28 and J is TRBJ2-6; D unresolved. CDR3 length: 13 amino acids. Trimming took off 1 base at V and 2 bases at J, with 0 bases between the two ends. CDR1 is MDHEN and CDR2 is SYDVKM in the germline V gene.

The rearrangement links TRBV5-1 to TRBJ2-5, with a weak D call TRBD1 (6 bases). Germline V gives CDR1 SGHRS, CDR2 YFSETQ. The CDR3 covers 15 residues. The V end lost 3 bases, the J end lost 4 bases, and 16 bases lay between the germline ends. The CDR3 protein is CASSSRLTGSETQYF. The CDR3 DNA follows: TGCGCCAGCAGCTCCCGTCTGACAGGATCAGAGACCCAGTACTTC.

This clone is a singleton in its sample. The V call is TRBV7-2, the J call TRBJ1-5; no clear D gene. The germline V gene encodes CDR1 SGHTA and CDR2 FQGNSA. This CDR3 is built from 14 residues. Trimming removed 5 bases at V and 3 bases at J, with 11 bases between. The CDR3 reads CASSAPGFNQPQHF. The DNA for the CDR3 is TGTGCCAGCAGCGCGCCGGGATTCAATCAGCCCCAGCATTTT.

This clone has a handful of counts. The V call is TRBV4-1, the J call TRBJ2-7; the D gene is possibly TRBD2 (5 bases). V was clipped by 0 bases and J by 7 bases, with 13 bases between them. Germline V gives CDR1 MGHRA, CDR2 YSYEKL. The CDR3 is 14 residues long. The CDR3 sequence is CASSQDRGTREQYF. CDR3 in DNA: TGCGCCAGCAGCCAAGATCGGGGAACGAGGGAGCAGTACTTC.

The rearrangement links TRBV11-1 to TRBJ2-1, with TRBD2 matching over 11 bases. Trimming at V came to 4 bases and at J to 4 bases, leaving 6 bases not matched to a gene. Germline V gene lookup returns CDR1 SGHAT and CDR2 FQDESV (reference sequence). This CDR3 has 16 amino acids. The CDR3 nucleotides are TGTGCCAGCAGCTATACCGGGACTAGCGGATACAATGAGCAGTTCTTC. The encoded protein is CASSYTGTSGYNEQFF.

Concerning this clone itself: A far larger clone is a single base away, which makes a read error likely. The CDR3 ends on some other residue instead of the conserved phenylalanine or tryptophan, so this is likely a read error. V is TRBV6-4 and J is TRBJ2-6; D not resolved. This CDR3 region has 15 residues. V was cut by 2 bases and J by 1 base, with 6 bases left in between. CDR1 and CDR2 (germline): MRHNA, SNTAGT. CDR3 sequence reads: CASSDTRSGANVLTL. CDR3 nucleotides: TGTGCCAGCAGTGACACGCGATCTGGGGCCAACGTCCTGACTCTC.

V usage is TRBV16 and J usage is TRBJ1-2; D call uncertain. Germline values: CDR1 KGHSY, CDR2 FQNENV. Trimming cost V 3 bases and J 4 bases, with 18 bases left between them. The CDR3 spans 16 residues. In nucleotides, the CDR3 is TGTGCCAGCAGCCATACACTATCGACGACCCTCTATGGCTACACCTTC. Its translation: CASSHTLSTTLYGYTF.